Listed below are T cell receptor beta chains from one sample, sequenced in a study of blood T cell repertoires in COVID-19. Sequencing used immunoSEQ multiplex PCR; TCRdb keeps in-frame clones, though not all of them. The sample consists of about 250,000 clones, around nine tenths of them appearing once. Sequencing was performed on peripheral blood. These TCRs come from a man aged 25 to 40 with acute or convalescent COVID-19. Each CDR3 is given with its conserved first and last residue. The order of the fields is J gene, V gene, CDR3 protein.

TRBJ1-5 | TRBV24-1 | CATSARDRGEYQPQHF
TRBJ1-6 | TRBV6-5 | CASSYSRDSENSPLHF
TRBJ1-2 | TRBV30 | CAWSARDRGPYGYTF
TRBJ2-3 | TRBV6-4 | CASSDSIGGGSTDTQYF
TRBJ1-5 | TRBV6-2/TRBV6-3 | CASSDIHSNQPQHF
TRBJ2-7 | TRBV5-1 | CASSYTRDNSYEQYF
TRBJ2-2 | TRBV7-6 | CASSSTELNTGELFF
TRBJ2-7 | TRBV18 | CASSLLGVSYEQYF
TRBJ2-2 | TRBV5-1 | CASSLAATAGPGELFF
TRBJ1-3 | TRBV28 | CASSLYFPNTPPGNTIYF
TRBJ2-7 | TRBV30 | CAWGDILSGSYYEQYF
TRBJ1-5 | TRBV10-2 | CASSGGQGTSNQPQHF
TRBJ2-5 | TRBV30 | CAWRAGTAQRETQYF
TRBJ1-2 | TRBV29-1 | CSVPDRDYGYTF
TRBJ2-1 | TRBV27 | CASSLSPGQAGLAGLNEQFF
TRBJ1-2 | TRBV7-9 | CASSQWGEGPNYGYTF
TRBJ1-1 | TRBV12-5 | CASGTMGGSTEAFF
TRBJ1-5 | TRBV12-3/TRBV12-4 | CASSTGNQPQHF
TRBJ1-1 | TRBV6-5 | CASSYSGGAWTTEAFF
TRBJ2-3 | TRBV5-8 | CASSSRQGLDTQYF
TRBJ1-2 | TRBV7-2 | CASSLGGTGIYGYTF
TRBJ2-1 | TRBV4-1 | CASSQVSGGRLGEQFF
TRBJ1-4 | TRBV18 | CASSPSATNEKLFF
TRBJ1-4 | TRBV28 | CASSLVGQRKLFF
TRBJ1-1 | TRBV4-1 | CASSPDGGHRRRAFF
TRBJ1-3 | TRBV11-2 | CASSLLRGSGNTIYF